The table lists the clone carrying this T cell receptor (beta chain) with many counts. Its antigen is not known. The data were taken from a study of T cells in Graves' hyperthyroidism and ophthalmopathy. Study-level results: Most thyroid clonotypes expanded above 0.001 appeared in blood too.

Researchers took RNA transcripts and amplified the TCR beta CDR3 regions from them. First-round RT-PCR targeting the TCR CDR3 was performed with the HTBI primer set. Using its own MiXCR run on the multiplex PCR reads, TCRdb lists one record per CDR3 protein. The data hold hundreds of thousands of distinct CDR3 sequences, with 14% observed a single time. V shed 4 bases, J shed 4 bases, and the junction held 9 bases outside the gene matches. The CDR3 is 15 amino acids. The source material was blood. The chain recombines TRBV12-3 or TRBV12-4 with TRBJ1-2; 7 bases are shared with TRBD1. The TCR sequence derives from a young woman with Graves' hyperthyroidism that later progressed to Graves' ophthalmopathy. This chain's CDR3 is CASSSQDRDSYGYTF. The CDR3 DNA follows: TGTGCCAGCAGTTCCCAAGACAGGGACTCCTATGGCTACACCTTC.